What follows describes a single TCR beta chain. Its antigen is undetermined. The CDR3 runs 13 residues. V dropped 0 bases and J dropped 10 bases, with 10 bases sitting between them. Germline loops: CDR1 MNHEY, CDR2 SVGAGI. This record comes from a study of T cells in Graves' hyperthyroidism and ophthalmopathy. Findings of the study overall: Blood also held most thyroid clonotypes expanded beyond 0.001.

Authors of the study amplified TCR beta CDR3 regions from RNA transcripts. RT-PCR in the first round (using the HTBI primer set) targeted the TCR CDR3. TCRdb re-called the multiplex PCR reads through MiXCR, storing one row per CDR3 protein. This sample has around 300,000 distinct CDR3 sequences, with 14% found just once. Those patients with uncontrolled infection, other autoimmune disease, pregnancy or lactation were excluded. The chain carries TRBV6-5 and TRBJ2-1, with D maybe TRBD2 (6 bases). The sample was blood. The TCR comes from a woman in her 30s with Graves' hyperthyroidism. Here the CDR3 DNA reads TGTGCCAGCAGTTACTCGACCGGGAGCGAGCAGTTCTTC. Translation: CASSYSTGSEQFF.